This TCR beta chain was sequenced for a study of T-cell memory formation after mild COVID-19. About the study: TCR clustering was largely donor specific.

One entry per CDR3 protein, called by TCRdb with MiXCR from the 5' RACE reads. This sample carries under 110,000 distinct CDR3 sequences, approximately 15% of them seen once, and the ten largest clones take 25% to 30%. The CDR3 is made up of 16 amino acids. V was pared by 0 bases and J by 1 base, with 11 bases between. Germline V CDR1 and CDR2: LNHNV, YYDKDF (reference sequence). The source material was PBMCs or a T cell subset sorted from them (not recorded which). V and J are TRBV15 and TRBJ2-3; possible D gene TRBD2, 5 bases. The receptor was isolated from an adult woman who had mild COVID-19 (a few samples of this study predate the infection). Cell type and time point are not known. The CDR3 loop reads CATSREWTRGTDTQYF. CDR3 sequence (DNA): TGTGCCACCAGCAGAGAATGGACGAGGGGCACAGATACGCAGTATTTT.